This T cell receptor (beta chain) was recorded in a study of OX40 agonist ivuxolimab in advanced cancers. Study context: Ivuxolimab, an antibody acting as an agonist of OX40 (CD134), was used to treat patients. Two cutaneous melanoma patients and one hepatocellular carcinoma patient, three in all, had partial responses. Notes on the study in general: Clonal expansion was seen in CD4+ and CD8+ blood T cells by week 6 at 0.1 to 3.0 mg/kg.

Germline V CDR1 and CDR2: SGHTA, FQGNSA. Germline trimming cut 0 bases from V and 2 bases from J; bases unmatched to any gene: 1. The CDR3 is 15 amino acids. Turning to this clone: Its antigen remains unknown.

The data were produced by immunoSEQ multiplex PCR, yet TCRdb's version contains in-frame clones alone and is incomplete. The sample lists roughly 100,000 clones; around nine tenths were seen once. Sequenced material: CD4+ or CD8+ T cells sorted from blood, taken in a trial of the OX40 agonist ivuxolimab. V and J are TRBV7-2 and TRBJ1-2; 9 bases agree with TRBD1. This TCR derives from an adult with an advanced solid tumor such as melanoma, head and neck, liver or kidney cancer. CDR3 coding DNA: TGTGCCAGCAGCTTAGCGACAGGGGGGAACTATGGCTACACCTTC. Encoded protein: CASSLATGGNYGYTF.